Following are 11 T cell receptor beta chains from one sample sequenced in a study of T-cell memory formation after mild COVID-19. TCRdb re-called the 5' RACE reads with MiXCR, one entry per CDR3 protein. This sample has over 150,000 distinct CDR3 sequences, with about 18% found just once. The material sequenced was PBMCs or a T cell subset sorted from them (not recorded which). These receptors were obtained from a man younger than 35 who had mild COVID-19 (a few samples of this study predate the infection). Cell type and time point are not known.

This clonotype was counted between two and nine times. V is TRBV18 and J is TRBJ1-2, with a tentative D call TRBD1 (6 bases). Germline CDR1 reads KGHSH; CDR2 reads LQKENI. The CDR3 is made up of 15 amino acids. V lost 1 base and J 3 bases, leaving 12 bases between the germline ends. The CDR3 DNA follows: TGTGCCAGCTCACCACTAGGGGGGCAAGACTATGGCTACACCTTC. Residues: CASSPLGGQDYGYTF. Together with reference TRBV18 and TRBJ1-2, the CDR3 gives the full variable domain: NAGVMQNPRHLVRRRGQEARLRCSPMKGHSHVYWYRQLPEEGLKFMVYLQKENIIDESGMPKERFSAEFPKEGPSILRIQQVVRGDSAAYFCASSPLGGQDYGYTFGSGTRLTVV.

The rearrangement links TRBV9 to TRBJ2-3; 11 bases map to TRBD2. The germline V gene encodes CDR1 SGDLS and CDR2 YYNGEE. V lost 6 bases, J lost 2 bases, and 5 bases stayed unmatched. The CDR3 is 15 residues long. The CDR3: CASTLLAGDTDTQYF. The CDR3 DNA reads as TGTGCCAGCACCCTACTAGCGGGGGACACAGATACGCAGTATTTT.

This chain joins TRBV11-3 and TRBJ2-7; unclear D gene. The germline V gene encodes CDR1 SGHNT and CDR2 YENEEA. The CDR3 extends over 13 amino acids. The V end was cut by 1 base, the J end by 3 bases, with 7 bases between. CDR3 coding DNA: TGTGCCAGCAGCTTAGGCCTAAACTACGAGCAGTACTTC. It encodes CASSLGLNYEQYF.

This chain joins TRBV30 and TRBJ1-2, with D maybe TRBD1 (6 bases). Trimming took 4 bases from V and 2 from J, leaving 11 bases between them. From germline, CDR1 is GTSNPN and CDR2 SVGIG (reference sequence). This CDR3 spans 13 amino acids. The CDR3 loop is CAWTGTGNYGYTF. DNA for the CDR3: TGTGCCTGGACCGGAACAGGGAACTATGGCTACACCTTC.

V usage is TRBV7-9 and J usage is TRBJ1-2, with a tentative D call TRBD1 (5 bases). Germline lookup yields CDR1 SEHNR and CDR2 FQNEAQ (reference sequence). There are 16 residues in the CDR3. Trimming cost V 5 bases and J 6 bases, with 22 bases left between them. CDR3 in amino acids: CASSPRDDPRVHGYTF. The CDR3 coding sequence is TGTGCCAGCAGCCCTCGGGACGATCCCCGGGTCCATGGCTACACCTTC.

This chain uses TRBV29-1 with TRBJ2-7, with D possibly matching TRBD1 (5 bases). This CDR3 has 12 amino acids. Germline V gives CDR1 SQVTM, CDR2 ANQGSEA. V gave up 3 bases and J gave up 7 bases, with 13 bases separating them. This CDR3 reads CSVECSKGEQYV. In DNA form, the CDR3 reads TGCAGCGTTGAGTGCAGCAAGGGGGAGCAGTACGTC.

This clonotype was counted many times. J is TRBJ2-5 and V is TRBV7-3; TRBD2 aligns across 9 bases. From germline, CDR1 is SGHTA and CDR2 FQGTGA. J gave up 5 bases and V 5 bases, and 3 bases lay outside the gene matches. The CDR3 is made up of 13 amino acids. The DNA of the CDR3 is TGTGCCAGCAGCCGCGGGGGGGGCGAGACCCAGTACTTC. Translating gives CASSRGGGETQYF.

The chain combines TRBV9 with TRBJ2-1, with 9 bases matching TRBD2. Germline V gives CDR1 SGDLS, CDR2 YYNGEE. J lost 10 bases, V lost 4 bases, and 12 bases had no gene match. The CDR3 runs to 15 residues. The CDR3 protein is CASSIGGLARAEQFF. CDR3 nucleotide sequence: TGTGCCAGCAGCATAGGAGGACTAGCGAGGGCAGAGCAGTTCTTC.

The V call is TRBV2, the J call TRBJ2-5; 8 bases match TRBD2. This CDR3 is 14 amino acids long. V shed 7 bases, J shed 4 bases, and the junction held 8 bases outside the gene matches. Germline lookup yields CDR1 SNHLY and CDR2 FYNNEI. The CDR3 is CASMPGGEGETQYF. The CDR3 DNA reads as TGTGCCAGCATGCCCGGGGGGGAGGGAGAGACCCAGTACTTC.

The V gene is TRBV29-1, the J gene TRBJ2-3, with unresolved D. Germline V gene data show CDR1 as SQVTM and CDR2 as ANQGSEA. Trimming took off 3 bases at V and 4 bases at J, with 11 bases between the two ends. This CDR3 is 13 amino acids long. CDR3 sequence reads: CSVDLVFPDTQYF. The CDR3 bases are TGCAGCGTTGATTTGGTTTTCCCAGATACGCAGTATTTT.

This clonotype has just a few counts. V is TRBV6-6 and J is TRBJ2-5, with D hard to call. The germline gives CDR1 MNHNY, CDR2 SVGAGI (reference sequence). Trimming cost V 4 bases and J 4 bases, with 4 bases left between them. The CDR3 length is 11 residues. CDR3 sequence reads: CASSFAETQYF. CDR3 sequence (DNA): TGTGCCAGCAGTTTTGCAGAGACCCAGTACTTC.